The table lists the clone carrying this T cell receptor (beta chain) with many counts. Its specificity is not known. This sample was included in a study of T cells in Graves' hyperthyroidism and ophthalmopathy. Study observations and caveats: A model of 13 V-J pairs discriminated ophthalmopathy from stable hyperthyroidism. Progression to ophthalmopathy was predicted a median of 6.5 months early.

RNA transcripts provided the source from which TCR beta CDR3 regions were amplified. The HTBI set primed first-round TCR CDR3 RT-PCR. MiXCR, applied by TCRdb to the multiplex PCR reads, yields one record per CDR3 protein. The table shows about 540,000 distinct CDR3 sequences, with 46% occurring only once. Newly diagnosed patients aged 18 to 65 had hyperthyroidism of under 2 months' duration. Those patients with uncontrolled infection, other autoimmune disease, pregnancy or lactation were excluded. Sequenced: peripheral blood or thyroid tissue (not recorded which). The TCR originated in a woman aged 18-29 years with Graves' hyperthyroidism.

CDR3 in DNA: TGTGCCAGCAGCGTAGTTACAGGGAACTATGGCTACACCTTC. This translates into CASSVVTGNYGYTF. The V and J genes are TRBV9 and TRBJ1-2; D is possibly TRBD1 (6 bases). Trimming left V 0 bases short and J 2 bases short, with 8 bases between. Germline values: CDR1 SGDLS, CDR2 YYNGEE. The CDR3 extends over 14 amino acids.